This TCR beta chain was retrieved from a study of T cell responses to AZD1222 COVID-19 vaccine. Overall study results and limits: Only after the peak T cell response were repertoires sampled.

Doses given second, at about 4 or about 12 weeks, were pooled. About this clone itself: The target antigen is unknown.

TCRdb keeps only in-frame clones here, not all; method: immunoSEQ multiplex PCR. The sample yields roughly 100,000 clones, 87% seen once. Between the trimmed V and J ends, which lost 5 bases and 3 bases, there was a span of 7 bases. CDR3 length: 12 residues. The V gene's germline CDR1 is SEHNR and CDR2 FQNEAQ (reference sequence). The source was peripheral blood, collected 28 days after the second AZD1222 dose. The chain uses TRBV7-9 and TRBJ1-2; a possible D gene is TRBD1 (5 bases). This clonotype was sampled from an adult who received the AZD1222 COVID-19 vaccine. This CDR3 reads CASSRDDYGYTF. CDR3 in DNA: TGTGCCAGCAGCCGGGACGACTATGGCTACACCTTC.